The clone carrying this TCR beta chain was counted at least ten times. The antigen remains undetermined. These data originate in a study of naive and memory T cell subsets. The study's findings and limits: Naive repertoires, especially CD8, held a few larger clonotypes, possibly memory cells re-expressing CD45RA. Clonotypes here are unpaired alpha or beta chain sequences.

Both TRBC1 and TRBC2 were covered by a beta constant-region primer of two equimolar oligonucleotides. An oligonucleotide with the SP2 primer and a 12-nucleotide UMI was ligated to the cDNA 3' end. TCRdb reprocessed the UMI-ligation and nested PCR reads via MiXCR and lists one record per CDR3 protein. The data show about 150,000 distinct CDR3 sequences, around 15% seen once. V was shortened by 4 bases and J by 2 bases, with 12 bases between the two germline ends. Germline V gene lookup returns CDR1 WSHSY and CDR2 SAAADI. The CDR3 consists of 14 residues. CD8 T cells were positively selected from what remained after CD4 positive selection.

The source of this sequence is a human donor in good health. What was sequenced was naive CD4+ T cells from blood. The chain recombines TRBV10-2 with TRBJ2-7; weak D call: TRBD1 (5 bases). CDR3 region: CASSGRTPTYEQYF. CDR3 in DNA: TGCGCCAGCAGTGGTAGGACACCAACCTACGAGCAGTACTTC.